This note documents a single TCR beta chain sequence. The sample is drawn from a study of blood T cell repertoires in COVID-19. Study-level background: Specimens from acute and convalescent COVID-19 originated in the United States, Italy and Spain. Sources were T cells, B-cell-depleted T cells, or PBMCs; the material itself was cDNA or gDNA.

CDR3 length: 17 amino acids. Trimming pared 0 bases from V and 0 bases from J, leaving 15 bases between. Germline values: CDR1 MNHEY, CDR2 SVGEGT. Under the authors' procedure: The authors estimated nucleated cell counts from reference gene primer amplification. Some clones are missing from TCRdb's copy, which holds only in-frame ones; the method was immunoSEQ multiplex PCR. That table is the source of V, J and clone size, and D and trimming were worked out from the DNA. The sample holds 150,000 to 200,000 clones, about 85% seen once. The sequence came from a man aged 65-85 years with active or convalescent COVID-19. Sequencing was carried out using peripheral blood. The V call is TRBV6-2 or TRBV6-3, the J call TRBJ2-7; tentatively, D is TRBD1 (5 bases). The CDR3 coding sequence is TGTGCCAGCAGTTACTCGAGACCAAGGGGAATCTCCTACGAGCAGTACTTC. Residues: CASSYSRPRGISYEQYF.